This TCR beta chain derives from a study of response to subunit inactivated influenza vaccine. TCRdb passed the RT-PCR reads through MiXCR, listing each CDR3 protein once. This sample carries approximately 500,000 distinct CDR3 sequences, around 13% of them seen once, and the ten largest clones take 8.5% to 14%. Study results and limitations: Each seasonal influenza vaccination recruits few new T cells, the authors suggested.

This CDR3 has 13 residues. Germline CDR1 is DFQATT and CDR2 is SNEGSKA (reference sequence). Losses at the gene ends were 6 bases for V and 5 bases for J; bases not matched to a gene: 4. Only a few counts were recorded for this clonotype. Its antigen is undetermined. Sequencing was performed on PBMCs from blood, taken 12 days after vaccination. This receptor was identified in a man in his fifties who received an inactivated influenza vaccine. V gene TRBV20-1 combines with J gene TRBJ1-3; 10 positions agree with TRBD1. CDR3 sequence: CSAQGQGRNTIYF. The CDR3 DNA follows: TGCAGTGCCCAGGGACAGGGGAGAAACACCATATATTTT.